Listed below are T cell receptor beta chains from one sample, sequenced in a study of T cells in Graves' hyperthyroidism and ophthalmopathy. Via MiXCR, TCRdb re-called the multiplex PCR reads, giving one row per CDR3 protein. The sample includes approximately 480,000 distinct CDR3 sequences, roughly 20% of them seen just once. The specimen sequenced was blood. The receptor source for this set is a man between 18 and 35 years old with Graves' hyperthyroidism. CDR3s include the opening cysteine and the closing phenylalanine or tryptophan.

16 TRBV6-4 CASSDSRDGSTDTQYF
16 TRBV20-1 CSASPWRRDINQPQHF
13 TRBV6-2/TRBV6-3 CASSRLSSYEQYF
13 TRBV2 CASSPQGEETQYF
17 TRBV10-3 CAISESDRGRMNQPQHF
14 TRBV6-1 CASTQTGPTGELFF
13 TRBV19 CASSSQVQQPQHF
18 TRBV20-1 CSAREPGTGASLGYEQYF
14 TRBV11-2 CASSLDVGSYEQYF
17 TRBV6-2/TRBV6-3 CASSPGGSGGAGQTQYF
15 TRBV5-1 CASSWEGQVNTEAFF
12 TRBV30 CAWTGGYTEAFF
16 TRBV6-1 CASSSAGTSAVYEQYF
14 TRBV19 CASALGGGFDEQYF
15 TRBV27 CASTLLAGGTGELFF
16 TRBV6-1 CASSSRQGAGANVLTF
13 TRBV10-3 CAISESEQEGYTF
13 TRBV6-1 CASRSRDGDIQYF
17 TRBV28 CASSLSYLTSWDTEAFF
14 TRBV6-1 CASSATGGGYEQYF
12 TRBV7-9 CASSIDQGEQYF
14 TRBV28 CASFRTGGFNEQYF
13 TRBV3-1 CASSQRHSYEQYF
14 TRBV9 CASSVASGINEQFF
14 TRBV30 CAWSIGQPQETQYF
13 TRBV14 CASSVRGLAEAFF
16 TRBV14 CASSQEDGVSSGTQYF
14 TRBV27 CASSNSDQLYEQYF
14 TRBV13 CASSASGETRGYTF
12 TRBV20-1 CSAAQGVGEQYF
12 TRBV20-1 CSAGGVGNTIYF
15 TRBV28 CASSRYRDKELVLYF
17 TRBV6-5 CASSYPVNSVTNYGYTF
12 TRBV2 CASTEGPAEAFF
15 TRBV19 CARPDRGLENYGYTF
15 TRBV6-1 CASSEPPTGDYGYTF
17 TRBV7-2 CASSLAGRSRSGNTIYF
15 TRBV18 CASSPPSKVYTEAFF